This T cell receptor beta chain derives from a study of CD8+CD57+ T cells in acquired aplastic anemia. The V gene lost 0 bases and the J gene lost 7 bases, with 4 bases spanning the gap. Per germline, CDR1 LNHDA and CDR2 SQIVND (reference sequence). The CDR3 has 13 amino acids. Overall study results and limits: Significance was not reached for CD8+ Simpson's diversity between patients and controls. The number of CD8+ CDR3 sequences shared by patients and controls was about 30.

At least ten counts were recorded for this clonotype. Its specificity is unknown. For CDR3 and TCR beta VDJ profiling, genomic DNA was the template used. Each CDR3 protein is one row after TCRdb ran MiXCR on the reads. The sample holds over 150,000 distinct CDR3 sequences, about 53% seen once. The sequence came from a human donor in good health, serving as a control. This chain connects TRBV19 to TRBJ1-6; D is unresolved. The sample comprised sorted CD4+, CD8+, or CD8+CD57+ T cells (not recorded which) from PBMCs. CDR3 nucleotides: TGTGCCAGTAGTATAGAAGAGAATTCACCCCTCCACTTT. Translation gives CASSIEENSPLHF.